This T cell receptor (beta chain) was recovered during a study of blood T cell repertoires in COVID-19. Overall study: Specimens from acute and convalescent COVID-19 originated in the United States, Italy and Spain. Sample material is recorded as cDNA or gDNA derived from T cells, B-cell-depleted T cells, or PBMCs.

The CDR3 spans 16 residues. V lost 4 bases and J lost 7; bases outside the gene matches: 14. From germline, CDR1 is LGHNA and CDR2 YNFKEQ. As processed by the authors: Scientists estimated how many nucleated cells there were by amplifying reference gene primers. Profiled with immunoSEQ multiplex PCR; TCRdb holds only in-frame clones, not every one. Clonal size and the V and J genes are those of that table, whereas D and trimming came from the DNA. The table includes 180,000 or so clones, about 85% detected once. This TCR was sampled from a woman of 80 years or more with acute or convalescent COVID-19. The sample was peripheral blood. The chain couples TRBV4-2 to TRBJ1-2, with TRBD1 identical over 8 bases. For the CDR3, the DNA is TGTGCCAGCAGCCCGCCCAGGACAGGGATATATGGTGGCTACACCTTC. Its translation: CASSPPRTGIYGGYTF.